The 8 T cell receptor beta chains reported below all come from one sample, sequenced in a study of T cells in Graves' hyperthyroidism and ophthalmopathy. Using RNA transcripts as the source, TCR beta CDR3 regions were amplified. When the TCR CDR3 underwent first-round RT-PCR, the HTBI primer set was used. TCRdb ran MiXCR on the multiplex PCR reads and lists one entry per CDR3 protein. The sample comprises under 250,000 distinct CDR3 sequences, approximately 23% of which are singletons, and roughly 40% rests with the top ten. Sequencing input: blood. The receptors come from a woman aged 40 to 50 with Graves' ophthalmopathy.

This rearrangement joins TRBV7-6 to TRBJ2-7; D tentatively reads TRBD1 or TRBD2 (5 bases each). Looked up from germline, CDR1 is SGHVS and CDR2 is FNYEAQ. The CDR3 is made up of 14 amino acids. The ends were cut back, 1 base at V and 6 bases at J, with 13 bases in the middle. The CDR3 DNA sequence: TGTGCCAGCAGCTTAGTTCCAGGGAGTGTCGAGCAGTACTTC. Protein sequence: CASSLVPGSVEQYF. The whole variable domain, remainder taken from reference TRBV7-6 and TRBJ2-7, is GAGVSQSPRYKVTKRGQDVALRCDPISGHVSLYWYRQALGQGPEFLTYFNYEAQQDKSGLPNDRFSAERPEGSISTLTIQRTEQRDSAMYRCASSLVPGSVEQYFGPGTRLTVT.

This clonotype has ten or more counts. The chain has TRBV4-1 and TRBJ1-1; D perhaps matches TRBD1 (5 bases). This CDR3 contains 15 residues. CDR1 is MGHRA, CDR2 YSYEKL, per germline. V lost 1 base and J 10 bases, leaving 19 bases between the germline ends. The DNA for the CDR3 is TGCGCCAGCAGCCAAGTGCAGGGCTCGGAGTGGGGAGCTTTCTTT. Its protein product is CASSQVQGSEWGAFF.

This clonotype was seen ten or more times. The CDR3 region has the DNA TGTGCCAGCAGTTACAGGGTGAACACCGGGGAGCTGTTTTTT. Amino acids: CASSYRVNTGELFF. The J gene is TRBJ2-2, the V gene TRBV6-2 or TRBV6-3; unclear D gene. This CDR3 spans 14 amino acids. The germline CDR1 and CDR2 sequences are MNHEY and SVGEGT. V gave up 2 bases and J gave up 1 base, with 5 bases separating them.

This chain uses TRBV19 with TRBJ1-1; 8 nucleotides align to TRBD1. The CDR3 loop spans 13 amino acids. Trimming at V came to 5 bases and at J to 4 bases, leaving 3 bases not matched to a gene. Germline-derived CDR1 and CDR2 are LNHDA and SQIVND (reference sequence). CDR3 sequence reads: CASSQGAVTEAFF. CDR3 DNA: TGTGCCAGTAGTCAGGGGGCAGTCACTGAAGCTTTCTTT.

In this sample, this clonotype turned up many times. This rearrangement joins TRBV20-1 to TRBJ2-2; 8 nucleotides align to TRBD2. With 2 bases clipped from V and 8 bases from J, the junction kept 10 bases outside the gene matches. Germline CDR1 is DFQATT and CDR2 is SNEGSKA (reference sequence). The CDR3 extends over 15 amino acids. The CDR3 here is CSARLGSGITGELFF. CDR3 DNA sequence: TGCAGTGCTAGATTGGGTAGCGGGATTACGGGGGAGCTGTTTTTT.

This clonotype was picked up many times. The chain links TRBV7-8 to TRBJ2-7, with 7 bases that match TRBD1. Germline V gene lookup returns CDR1 SGHVS and CDR2 FQNEAQ. The V and J ends lost 1 base and 5 bases, in that order; junction bases with no gene match: 8. The CDR3 length is 15 residues. CDR3 residues: CASSLGGGARNEQYF. CDR3 sequence (DNA): TGTGCCAGCAGCTTAGGAGGGGGCGCTAGGAACGAGCAGTACTTC.

This clonotype was counted at least ten times. The chain couples TRBV2 to TRBJ2-7; D is ambiguous. Trimming pared 1 base from V and 13 bases from J, leaving 14 bases between. The CDR3 runs to 12 residues. The V gene's germline CDR1 is SNHLY and CDR2 FYNNEI. The DNA of the CDR3 is TGTGCCAGCAGTGAAGGACCGATGGTCGGTTACTTC. Translated, it gives CASSEGPMVGYF.

This clonotype was detected only once. The V gene is TRBV28, the J gene TRBJ1-2, with D perhaps TRBD1 (5 bases). Germline lookup yields CDR1 MDHEN and CDR2 SYDVKM. The CDR3 length is 15 residues. Deletions cut 3 bases from V and 4 bases from J, with 15 bases between. The CDR3 protein is CASSFQGRGGYGYTF. Written as DNA, the CDR3 is TGTGCCAGCAGTTTCCAGGGCCGGGGGGGCTATGGCTACACCTTC.